This T cell receptor (beta chain) came from a study of OX40 agonist ivuxolimab in advanced cancers. The wider study: The drug used for patients, ivuxolimab, was an agonistic anti-OX40 (CD134) antibody. Patients assigned to dose escalation were diagnosed with hepatocellular carcinoma, melanoma, renal cell or head and neck cancer. Patients were under 90% male with ages about 23 to 90, mean 60.

Looked up from germline, CDR1 is MNHEY and CDR2 is SMNVEV (reference sequence). The CDR3 spans 13 residues. The V gene lost 2 bases and the J gene lost 2 bases, with 7 bases spanning the gap. Only in-frame clones appear in the TCRdb table, and some are missing; sequencing was by immunoSEQ multiplex PCR. The sample yields about 59,000 clones, 92% seen once. V usage is TRBV27 and J usage is TRBJ2-7; D gene unclear. The sequenced sample was CD4+ or CD8+ T cells sorted from blood, obtained in a trial of the OX40 agonist ivuxolimab. This TCR was recovered from an adult with an advanced solid tumor such as melanoma, head and neck, liver or kidney cancer. CDR3 bases: TGTGCCAGCAGTTTACTTGGGGCCTACGAGCAGTACTTC. Translated, it gives CASSLLGAYEQYF.